The following is a T cell receptor (beta chain) sequence with its context. Its antigen specificity is not known. Per-base qualities were not stored, and no clone one base away is much larger. Participants in the prospective study were enrolled through a virtual design, were aged about 18 to 100 years, and lived in approximately 24 United States geographic areas. To assign participants to cohorts, the prospective study relied on clinical history that participants themselves reported in a screening survey and a study questionnaire. Exposed participants were defined as having been in contact with someone with a PCR-confirmed or clinician-diagnosed COVID-19 case within 2 weeks of study entry. In the prospective study, whole blood, serum and a nasopharyngeal or oropharyngeal swab were collected from each participant by mobile phlebotomists. Over an approximately 2-month period, participants in the prospective study had the option of providing additional blood draws and questionnaires. Blood samples from the prospective study were shipped frozen or at room temperature prior to DNA extraction.

The data derive from a study of blood T cell repertoires in COVID-19 (dated by TCRdb to the early 2020s). With respect to the entire study: The collaborator samples originated in the United States, Italy and Spain and spanned the acute and convalescent phases of COVID-19. The material from the prospective study consisted of cDNA or gDNA derived from T cells, B-cell-depleted T cells, or PBMCs. The repertoires were made available in a free public database intended to serve as a resource for research on the immune response to SARS-CoV-2. The dataset comprised deeply sampled blood TCRbeta repertoires from subjects exposed to, actively infected with, or recovered from COVID-19. Nearly every sample came with metadata listing a de-identified subject ID, COVID-19 status, age in years and sex. HLA class I and class II types, where available, came from metadata supplied by the sample provider rather than from assay-based typing. The samples were drawn from two sources: the first 160 participants of the ongoing ImmuneRACE study, and 1,000 to 1,500 subjects contributed by 6 global collaborators.

Broad study findings and their caveats: How much clinical and demographic metadata was included differed by source and by participant, and the metadata was provided uncurated.

Trimming at the junction amounts to 2 bases on V and 0 bases on J, and the germline ends lie 15 bases apart. The germline V gene provides CDR1 SGHTA and CDR2 FQGNSA. The CDR3 measures 17 amino acids from cysteine to phenylalanine. CDR3 DNA is the only sequence kept; it has 51 bases, read in frame from the first base. TCRbeta CDR3 regions were amplified from genomic DNA by means of the immunoSEQ Assay, a bias-controlled multiplex PCR. Under the source paper's analysis protocol: The number of nucleated cells in each sample was estimated by amplification of reference gene primers within the assay. To quantify the absolute abundance of each unique TCRbeta CDR3 rearrangement, sequence reads were collapsed and filtered. For each sample, productive Simpson clonality was calculated as the square root of Simpson's diversity index across productive rearrangements. Sourced from immuneACCESS, this table was stored by TCRdb with only in-frame sequences that have V and J called. A share of the clones is absent; for the studies checked, an unresolved V gene accounts for under half, and the remainder has no known explanation. V, J and clone size were drawn from that table, and D and trimming were deduced from the DNA. The sample table lists 220,000 or so clones, around 89% of them with a count of one. The biggest ten clones account for about 16% of the sample.

This TCR came from a man aged 25 to 45 who had been exposed to COVID-19. Material: PBMCs or T cells enriched from blood (not recorded which). This sequence uses TRBV7-2 and TRBJ2-3; a weak D assignment points to TRBD2 (6 bases agree). The CDR3 region has the sequence CASSLRVVGGSTDTQYF. The bases read TGTGCCAGCAGCTTAAGGGTAGTCGGGGGAAGCACAGATACGCAGTATTTT.